One T cell receptor (beta chain) is described in this entry. Produced via immunoSEQ multiplex PCR; TCRdb's table is partial and in-frame only. The sample lists 450,000 or so clones, about nine tenths occurring once. This sample was taken from a study of blood T cell repertoires in COVID-19. On the study more broadly: Sites in the United States, Italy and Spain provided acute and convalescent COVID-19 samples.

V lost 1 base, J lost 5 bases, and 11 bases lay in between. The CDR3 is 15 residues long. Germline values: CDR1 LNHDA, CDR2 SQIVND (reference sequence). This TCR derives from a middle-aged woman with COVID-19, enrolled during active disease. What was sequenced was peripheral blood. The rearrangement joins TRBV19 to TRBJ2-2; possibly TRBD2 for D (6 bases). The chain's CDR3 is CASSIAAGPTGELFF. CDR3 nucleotide sequence: TGTGCCAGTAGTATAGCAGCGGGTCCTACCGGGGAGCTGTTTTTT.